A selection of T cell receptor beta chains follows, all from one sample in a study of blood T cell repertoires in COVID-19. The repertoire was sequenced with immunoSEQ multiplex PCR; TCRdb's copy has only in-frame clones and lacks some. The sample consists of some 340,000 clones, 90% of them appearing once. The sample comprised PBMCs or T cells enriched from blood (not recorded which). All receptors come from a woman aged 30 to 39 who had been exposed to COVID-19. The CDR3 runs from the conserved cysteine through the conserved F or W. Fields, in order: J gene, V gene, CDR3 protein.

J: TRBJ1-1
V: TRBV14
CDR3: CASSQDLGQRAFF

J: TRBJ2-1
V: TRBV5-1
CDR3: CASTLAGTGGEQFF

J: TRBJ1-2
V: TRBV5-1
CDR3: CASSTPDRAYGYTF

J: TRBJ1-2
V: TRBV7-9
CDR3: CASSLGDRGKDGYTF

J: TRBJ1-1
V: TRBV18
CDR3: CASSIRQGMTEAFF

J: TRBJ2-3
V: TRBV9
CDR3: CASSSGASGEDTQYF

J: TRBJ2-1
V: TRBV9
CDR3: CASSRTSSYNEQFF

J: TRBJ1-2
V: TRBV7-2
CDR3: CASSLTGGGYGYTF

J: TRBJ1-1
V: TRBV5-1
CDR3: CASNLIGAGENTEAFF

J: TRBJ1-5
V: TRBV2
CDR3: CASIADRGGNQPQHF

J: TRBJ1-1
V: TRBV29-1
CDR3: CSVGAGWVKDTEAFF

J: TRBJ2-1
V: TRBV6-2/TRBV6-3
CDR3: CASSYSGQGGHMQFF

J: TRBJ2-3
V: TRBV6-5
CDR3: CASSYSSGGAADTQYF

J: TRBJ2-3
V: TRBV5-1
CDR3: CASTPPARGSDTQYF

J: TRBJ1-3
V: TRBV4-2
CDR3: CASSQIGNPGNTIYF